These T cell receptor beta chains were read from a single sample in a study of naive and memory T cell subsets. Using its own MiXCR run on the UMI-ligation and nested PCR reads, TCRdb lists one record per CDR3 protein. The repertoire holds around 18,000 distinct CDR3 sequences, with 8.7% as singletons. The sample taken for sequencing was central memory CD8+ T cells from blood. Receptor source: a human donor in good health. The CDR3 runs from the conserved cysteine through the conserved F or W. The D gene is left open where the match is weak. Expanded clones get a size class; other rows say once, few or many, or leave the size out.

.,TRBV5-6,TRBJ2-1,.,TGTGCCAGCAGCTTGATAAGAAAGGAAAAGTTCTTC,CASSLIRKEKFF
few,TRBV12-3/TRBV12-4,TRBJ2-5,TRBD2,TGTGCCAGCAGTCCGGGACTAGTTAATTTAAGAGAGACCCAGTACTTC,CASSPGLVNLRETQYF
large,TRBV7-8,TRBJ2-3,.,TGTGCCAGCAGCTTAGCGGCCAGCACAGATACGCAGTATTTT,CASSLAASTDTQYF
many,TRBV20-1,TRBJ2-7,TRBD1,TGCAGTGCTAGAGAACCGGGACAGAGTGACTACGAGCAGTACTTC,CSAREPGQSDYEQYF
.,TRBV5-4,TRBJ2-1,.,TGTGCCAGCAGCCAAGACGACAGCTACAATGAGCAGTTCTTC,CASSQDDSYNEQFF
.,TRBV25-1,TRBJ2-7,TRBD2,TGTGCCAGCAGTCCTGCGGGGGACGGAAACGAGCAGTACTTC,CASSPAGDGNEQYF
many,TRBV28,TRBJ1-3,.,TGTGCCAGCAGTTTACGGAGGGAAACGGGCAACACCATATATTTT,CASSLRRETGNTIYF
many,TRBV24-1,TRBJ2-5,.,TGTGCCACCAGTGATCTCTCCGGGGACGAGACCCAGTACTTC,CATSDLSGDETQYF
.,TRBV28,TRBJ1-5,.,TGTGCCAGCAGTAACCCTCGGTTGAATCAGCCCCAGCATTTT,CASSNPRLNQPQHF
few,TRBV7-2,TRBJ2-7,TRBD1,TGTGCCAGCAGCCCCACAGGGGGCGGTTACGAGCAGTACTTC,CASSPTGGGYEQYF
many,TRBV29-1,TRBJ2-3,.,TGCAGCGCCGACCGACTCCCGGAAGGGGGGTCGCAGTATTTT,CSADRLPEGGSQYF
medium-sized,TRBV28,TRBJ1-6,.,TGTGCCACAGGGGAGAGCTCCTATAATTCACCCCTCCACTTT,CATGESSYNSPLHF
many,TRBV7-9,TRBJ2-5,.,TGTGCCAGCAGCCCCTCACCAGGGGGGATGGAGACCCAGTACTTC,CASSPSPGGMETQYF
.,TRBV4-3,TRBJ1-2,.,TGCGCCAGCAGCCAAGAAGTACAGGGACTCTATGGCTACACCTTC,CASSQEVQGLYGYTF
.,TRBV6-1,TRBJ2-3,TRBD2,TGTGCCAGCAGCGAGACTAGCGGGGGGGCCGGGGGAGATACGCAGTATTTT,CASSETSGGAGGDTQYF
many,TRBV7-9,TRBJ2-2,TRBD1,TGTGCCAGCAGCTTCCGGGACAGAAACACCGGGGAGCTGTTTTTT,CASSFRDRNTGELFF
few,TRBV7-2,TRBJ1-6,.,TGTGCCAGCAGCTTACTGCAGAGTTATTCACCCCTCCACTTT,CASSLLQSYSPLHF
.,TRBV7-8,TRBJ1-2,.,TGTGCCAGCAGCTTAGGGGGTTCCGTTAACTATGGCTACACCTTC,CASSLGGSVNYGYTF
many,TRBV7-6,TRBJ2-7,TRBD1,TGTGCCAGCAGCTTAGGTTCAGGGGGAACCTACGAGCAGTACTTC,CASSLGSGGTYEQYF
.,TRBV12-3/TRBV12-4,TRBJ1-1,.,TGTGCCAGCAGTGGGGGTGAAACTGAAGCTTTCTTT,CASSGGETEAFF
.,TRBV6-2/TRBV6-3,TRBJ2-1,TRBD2,TGTGCCAGCAGGCTAGCGGGAGGGCCGGGGGAGCAGTTCTTC,CASRLAGGPGEQFF
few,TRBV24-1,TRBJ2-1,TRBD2,TGTGCCACCAGTGATTTGAAGGTAGCGGGGGGGAACTCCTGGGACAATGAGCAGTTCTTC,CATSDLKVAGGNSWDNEQFF
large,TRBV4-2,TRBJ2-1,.,TGTGCCAGCAGTCCTAGGACGGATATTAGTGAGCAGTTCTTC,CASSPRTDISEQFF
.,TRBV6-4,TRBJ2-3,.,TGTGCCAGCAGTGACACGGCAGGGGAGGGTAGTACGCAGTATTTT,CASSDTAGEGSTQYF